The rows below give T cell receptor beta chains drawn from one sample of a study of molecular identifiers for immune sequencing clone quantification. MiXCR, applied by TCRdb to the PCR reads, yields one record per CDR3 protein. The data contain about 640,000 distinct CDR3 sequences, just under 20% of them singletons. Sequences were obtained from naive CD8+ T cells from blood, with Jurkat cell RNA spiked in. These TCRs come from a human donor in good health. Some libraries in this study had Jurkat cell RNA spiked in. The CDR3 runs from the conserved cysteine through the conserved F or W. D genes are given only for firm matches. Size is stated for part of the rows, as once, few or many counts, or as a class when the clone is expanded.

j_call clone_size v_call d_call cdr3_nt cdr3_aa
TRBJ1-6 few TRBV7-6 NA TGTGCCAGCAGCGAACAGGTCTATAATTCACCCCTCCACTTT CASSEQVYNSPLHF
TRBJ1-2 NA TRBV20-1 TRBD1 TGCAGTGCTAGACGGACAGGGGAGGATGGCTACACCTTC CSARRTGEDGYTF
TRBJ1-2 NA TRBV4-2 NA TGTGCCAGCAGCCAAGATTCCATCCGCTATGGCTACACCTTC CASSQDSIRYGYTF
TRBJ1-4 NA TRBV4-3 NA TGCGCCAGCAGCCAAGATCAGGGAGAAAATGAAAAACTGTTTTTT CASSQDQGENEKLFF
TRBJ2-7 many TRBV7-2 TRBD2 TGTGCCAGCAGCCCGGGACTAGCGGGAGGGCCGGCGAGCTCCTACGAGCAGTACTTC CASSPGLAGGPASSYEQYF
TRBJ1-1 NA TRBV15 NA TGTGCCACCAGCACGGAAGGGCCCTACGGGGTGAACACTGAAGCTTTCTTT CATSTEGPYGVNTEAFF
TRBJ2-1 NA TRBV12-3/TRBV12-4 TRBD1 TGTGCCAGCAGTTTTGGGCAGGGGGATTTGAATGAGCAGTTCTTC CASSFGQGDLNEQFF
TRBJ1-2 NA TRBV27 NA TGTGCCAGCAGCCTGAGCAGGGGTAATGGCTACACCTTC CASSLSRGNGYTF
TRBJ1-1 many TRBV12-3/TRBV12-4 NA TGTGCCAGCTGTGAGAACACTGAAGCTTTCTTT CASCENTEAFF
TRBJ2-1 few TRBV6-2/TRBV6-3 TRBD1 TGTGCCAGCAGCCGGGACAGGTGGACCTACAATGAGCAGTTCTTC CASSRDRWTYNEQFF
TRBJ2-3 NA TRBV6-2/TRBV6-3 NA TGTGCCAGCAGGCCGGTCAAGGGGGCAGATACGCAGTATTTT CASRPVKGADTQYF
TRBJ1-2 few TRBV6-2/TRBV6-3 NA TGTGCCAGCAGTTCCTTGGACGCCGAAGGATATGGCTACACCTTC CASSSLDAEGYGYTF
TRBJ2-3 many TRBV5-1 NA TGCGCCAGCAGCTCCCCACCCGGGGATACGCAGTATTTT CASSSPPGDTQYF
TRBJ2-7 many TRBV28 TRBD2 TGTGCCTCCCTCCCGATAGGACTAGCGGGATGGGAGCAGTACTTC CASLPIGLAGWEQYF
TRBJ2-7 many TRBV7-8 NA TGTGCCAGCAGCCTACGGGACCCCTACTACGAGCAGTACTTC CASSLRDPYYEQYF
TRBJ2-5 many TRBV12-5 TRBD1 TGTGCTAGTGCCTCACCCCTGGAAGGACAGGGGGCGGAGACCCAGTACTTC CASASPLEGQGAETQYF
TRBJ2-1 NA TRBV12-3/TRBV12-4 TRBD2 TGTGCCAGCAGTTTAGAGCGGGGGGGCAATGAGCAGTTCTTC CASSLERGGNEQFF
TRBJ2-7 few TRBV4-3 NA TGCGCCAGCAGCCAAGTCTACAGGACAGACTCCTACGAGCAGTACTTC CASSQVYRTDSYEQYF
TRBJ1-1 few TRBV4-3 NA TGCGCCAGCAGCCAAGCCTGGTCGGGCAAGAACACTGAAGCTTTCTTT CASSQAWSGKNTEAFF
TRBJ1-4 many TRBV12-3/TRBV12-4 NA TGTGCCAGCAGTTCTGATGCAACTAATGAAAAACTGTTTTTT CASSSDATNEKLFF
TRBJ2-7 many TRBV5-1 TRBD2 TGCGCCAGCAGCTTGGGGGAGGGGCTCGGCGAGCAGTACTTC CASSLGEGLGEQYF
TRBJ2-2 NA TRBV20-1 NA TGCAGTGCTAGAGATCTCTGGCTGGACCGGCTGTTTTTT CSARDLWLDRLFF
TRBJ2-4 many TRBV27 NA TGTGCCAGCAGTTTATCGATCCCGTTAGACAAAAACATTCAGTACTTC CASSLSIPLDKNIQYF
TRBJ2-1 NA TRBV13 TRBD2 TGTGCCAGCAGCCCCCAGGGACTAGCGAGCCACAATGAGCAGTTCTTC CASSPQGLASHNEQFF
TRBJ2-3 many TRBV29-1 NA TGCAGCGTTGAGATCGCAGGCACAGATACGCAGTATTTT CSVEIAGTDTQYF
TRBJ2-5 few TRBV7-7 TRBD1 TGTGCTAGCAGCCCGTCGCGCGGCACAGGGGCTCAAGAGACCCAGTACTTC CASSPSRGTGAQETQYF
TRBJ2-7 many TRBV2 TRBD1 TGTGCCAGCAGTCCCGGGACAGTTCTTCCGGCCGAGCAGTACTTC CASSPGTVLPAEQYF
TRBJ1-3 NA TRBV19 TRBD1 TGTGCCAGTACTCTGGGAGGGACAGAGACCTCTGGAAACACCATATATTTT CASTLGGTETSGNTIYF
TRBJ2-1 few TRBV11-1 NA TGTGCCAGCAGCTTACCTCAGCCTTACAATGAGCAGTTCTTC CASSLPQPYNEQFF
TRBJ2-1 many TRBV4-1 NA TGCGCCAGCAGCCAAGATCTGCCCCTGACCGATGAGCAGTTCTTC CASSQDLPLTDEQFF
TRBJ2-7 NA TRBV19 TRBD2 TGTGCCAGTAGTATAGCACTAGCGACTCGCACCTACGAGCAGTACTTC CASSIALATRTYEQYF
TRBJ2-2 NA TRBV4-3 NA TGCGCCAGCAGCCCATCGCTAGCGTCCACCGGGGAGCTGTTTTTT CASSPSLASTGELFF
TRBJ1-2 many TRBV29-1 TRBD1 TGCAGCGTTGAGACAGGGATGGGCTATGGCTACACCTTC CSVETGMGYGYTF
TRBJ2-3 NA TRBV6-6 TRBD1 TGTGCCAGCAGTTATCAGGGGGCGGCAGATACGCAGTATTTT CASSYQGAADTQYF
TRBJ2-1 NA TRBV7-9 TRBD2 TGTGCCAGCAGCTCCGATAGCGGGGGGGCCCCCCGAGAGCAGTTCTTC CASSSDSGGAPREQFF
TRBJ2-6 few TRBV19 TRBD2 TGTGCCAGTAGTGTAACGGGACTAGCGGGAGGGCCGGGGGCCAACGTCCTGACTTTC CASSVTGLAGGPGANVLTF
TRBJ2-3 many TRBV6-5 NA TGTGCCAGCAGTTACGGGTGGACAGATACGCAGTATTTT CASSYGWTDTQYF
TRBJ2-2 few TRBV2 TRBD2 TGTGCCAGCAGTGAGTTTTCTAGCGGGTGGACCGGGGAGCTGTTTTTT CASSEFSSGWTGELFF
TRBJ2-3 many TRBV12-3/TRBV12-4 NA TGTGCCAGCAGTTTATTCCTCTCCGGAACAGGGTCAAGTCCAGATACGCAGTATTTT CASSLFLSGTGSSPDTQYF
TRBJ1-1 NA TRBV24-1 NA TGTGCCACCAATTTACAGCGTCACGGCACTGAAGCTTTCTTT CATNLQRHGTEAFF